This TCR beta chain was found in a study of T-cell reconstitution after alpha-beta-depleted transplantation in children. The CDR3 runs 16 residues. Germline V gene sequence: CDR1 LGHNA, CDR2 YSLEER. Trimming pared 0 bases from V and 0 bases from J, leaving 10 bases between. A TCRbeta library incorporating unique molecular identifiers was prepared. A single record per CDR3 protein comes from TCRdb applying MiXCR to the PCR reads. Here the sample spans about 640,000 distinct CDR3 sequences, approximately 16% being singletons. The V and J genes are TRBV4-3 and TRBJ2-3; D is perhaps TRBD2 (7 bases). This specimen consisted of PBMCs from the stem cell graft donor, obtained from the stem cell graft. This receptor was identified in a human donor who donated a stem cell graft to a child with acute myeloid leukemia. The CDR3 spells CASSQERGGSTDTQYF. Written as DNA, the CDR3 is TGCGCCAGCAGCCAAGAACGCGGGGGCAGCACAGATACGCAGTATTTT.